These 3 T cell receptor beta chains came from one sample sequenced in a study of blood T cell repertoires in COVID-19. Sequenced by immunoSEQ multiplex PCR; TCRdb stores in-frame clones only, minus some. The sample lists some 28,000 clones, nearly 90% occurring once. The sample was peripheral blood. The receptors originated from a human donor in a cohort sampled during active COVID-19.

The V gene is TRBV29-1, the J gene TRBJ1-1; tentative D call: TRBD1 (5 bases). Per germline, CDR1 SQVTM and CDR2 ANQGSEA. The V end was cut by 2 bases, the J end by 1 base, with 11 bases between. The CDR3 has 14 residues. The CDR3 loop is CSVESGLENTEAFF. DNA of the CDR3: TGCAGCGTTGAATCGGGACTCGAGAACACTGAAGCTTTCTTT. The variable domain in full, with the rest retrieved from reference TRBV29-1 and TRBJ1-1, is SAVISQKPSRDICQRGTSLTIQCQVDSQVTMMFWYRQQPGQSLTLIATANQGSEATYESGFVIDKFPISRPNLTFSTLTVSNMSPEDSSIYLCSVESGLENTEAFFGQGTRLTVV.

The V call is TRBV2, the J call TRBJ2-3; perhaps TRBD1 as D (5 bases). Trimming pared 8 bases from V and 4 bases from J, leaving 10 bases between. CDR3 length: 12 amino acids. Germline V gives CDR1 SNHLY, CDR2 FYNNEI. CDR3 DNA sequence: TGTGCCAGCTCGTGGGGCTCAGATACGCAGTATTTT. Translation: CASSWGSDTQYF.

The J gene is TRBJ1-5, the V gene TRBV7-9, with D maybe TRBD1 (6 bases). The germline CDR1 and CDR2 sequences are SEHNR and FQNEAQ (reference sequence). This CDR3 is 15 amino acids long. The V gene lost 5 bases and the J gene lost 4 bases, with 15 bases spanning the gap. The CDR3 here is CASSPAGGRNQPQHF. CDR3 nucleotides: TGTGCCAGCAGCCCCGCGGGGGGCAGGAATCAGCCCCAGCATTTT.